This T cell receptor (beta chain) was identified during a study of cytomegalovirus exposure and HLA in healthy donors. Study-level findings and limits: Earlier analysis found most TCR beta V segments productive about 87% or about 30% of the time. In a later analysis, TCR association rates varied by HLA locus: DRB1 most, HLA-C fewest.

PCR involved 60 Vbeta and 13 Jbeta primers. Clones were sequenced by immunoSEQ multiplex PCR, and TCRdb holds only the in-frame ones, with some missing. The data show 75,000 to 90,000 clones, 70% to 80% seen once. Germline V lookup: CDR1 MDHEN, CDR2 SYDVKM. The CDR3 has 11 amino acids. V lost 3 bases, J lost 9 bases, and 9 bases lay in between. A remark on this clone: The antigen is not known.

Specimen: PBMCs. J is TRBJ2-7 and V is TRBV28, with a weak D call TRBD2 (6 bases). The clonotype was recovered from a man aged 30-40 years in good health and CMV-seropositive. CDR3 residues: CASSFSAGQYF. The CDR3 bases are TGTGCCAGCAGTTTTTCAGCGGGGCAGTACTTC. The entire variable domain, with the rest obtained from reference TRBV28 and TRBJ2-7, is as follows: DVKVTQSSRYLVKRTGEKVFLECVQDMDHENMFWYRQDPGLGLRLIYFSYDVKMKEKGDIPEGYSVSREKKERFSLILESASTNQTSMYLCASSFSAGQYFGPGTRLTVT.